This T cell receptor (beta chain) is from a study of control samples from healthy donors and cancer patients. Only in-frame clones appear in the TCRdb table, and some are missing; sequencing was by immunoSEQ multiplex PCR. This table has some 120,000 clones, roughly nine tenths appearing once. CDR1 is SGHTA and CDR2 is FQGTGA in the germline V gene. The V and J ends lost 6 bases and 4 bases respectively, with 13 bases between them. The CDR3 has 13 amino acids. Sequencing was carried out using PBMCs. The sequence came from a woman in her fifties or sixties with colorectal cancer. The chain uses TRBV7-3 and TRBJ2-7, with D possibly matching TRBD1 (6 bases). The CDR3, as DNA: TGTGCCAGCAGTACAGGGCCGGCATACGAGCAGTACTTC. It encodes CASSTGPAYEQYF. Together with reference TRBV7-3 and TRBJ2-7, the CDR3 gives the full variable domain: GAGVSQTPSNKVTEKGKYVELRCDPISGHTALYWYRQSLGQGPEFLIYFQGTGAADDSGLPNDRFFAVRPEGSVSTLKIQRTERGDSAVYLCASSTGPAYEQYFGPGTRLTVT.